One sample yielded the 7 T cell receptor beta chains listed below, sequenced in a study of T cells after yellow fever vaccination. TCRdb reprocessed the 5' RACE reads with MiXCR, giving one entry per CDR3 protein. The sample yields 350,000 or so distinct CDR3 sequences, 8% to 9.5% seen once. Source: PBMCs, taken more than 40 days after the first yellow fever vaccination. These receptors were collected from a man aged 18 to 29 who received the YFV17D yellow fever vaccine.

This clonotype was seen a handful of times. The V gene is TRBV4-3, the J gene TRBJ2-1; no clear D gene. CDR3 length: 17 amino acids. The V end lost 0 bases, the J end lost 8 bases, and 20 bases lay between the germline ends. Germline V gene sequence: CDR1 LGHNA, CDR2 YSLEER. The CDR3 sequence is CASSQDQHYTTAYEQFF. Here the CDR3 DNA reads TGCGCCAGCAGCCAAGACCAGCATTATACAACGGCATATGAGCAGTTCTTC.

This clonotype turned up a few times. The genes are TRBV24-1 and TRBJ2-3, with no clear D. V was cut by 1 base and J by 2 bases, with 12 bases left in between. This CDR3 has 16 residues. Germline loops: CDR1 KGHDR, CDR2 SFDVKD. CDR3 DNA: TGTGCCACCAGTGATTTTGGCCTGGGATTCACAGATACGCAGTATTTT. Translated: CATSDFGLGFTDTQYF.

This clonotype was seen a few times. This chain joins TRBV6-2 or TRBV6-3 and TRBJ1-5; D possibly corresponds to TRBD1 (5 bases). The CDR3 has 15 residues. Germline V gene lookup returns CDR1 MNHEY and CDR2 SVGEGT. V shed 6 bases and J shed 1 base, with 13 bases lying between them. CDR3 in amino acids: CASSTLGQSNQPQHF. The CDR3 DNA follows: TGTGCCAGCAGCACCCTGGGGCAGAGCAATCAGCCCCAGCATTTT.

In this sample, this clonotype turned up a few times. This chain connects TRBV18 to TRBJ2-3; D is unresolved. Germline CDR1 KGHSH, CDR2 LQKENI. This CDR3 has 11 residues. The V end was cut by 9 bases, the J end by 2 bases, with 6 bases between. Here the CDR3 DNA reads TGTGCCAGTATGAACACAGATACGCAGTATTTT. Its translation is CASMNTDTQYF.

This clonotype was picked up many times. Here the CDR3 reads CASSDKIFKPQAFF. CDR3 DNA: TGTGCCAGCAGTGATAAGATTTTTAAACCCCAGGCTTTCTTT. V gene TRBV2 combines with J gene TRBJ1-1; the D is unclear. CDR1 is SNHLY, CDR2 FYNNEI, per germline. Deletions cut 3 bases from V and 11 bases from J, with 19 bases between. The CDR3 is 14 amino acids.

This clonotype was recorded a few times. The V call is TRBV18, the J call TRBJ2-3, with D unclear. Deletions cut 2 bases from V and 2 bases from J, with 17 bases between. Germline CDR1 and CDR2: KGHSH and LQKENI. The CDR3 sequence is 17 residues long. CDR3 sequence reads: CASSPSFWPTNTDTQYF. In DNA form, the CDR3 reads TGTGCCAGCTCACCAAGTTTCTGGCCTACGAACACAGATACGCAGTATTTT.

This clonotype has a handful of counts. The chain recombines TRBV5-4 with TRBJ2-1; D may be TRBD2 (5 bases). The CDR3 totals 16 residues. The germline V gene encodes CDR1 SGHNT and CDR2 YYREEE (reference sequence). V lost 4 bases and J 1 base, leaving 15 bases between the germline ends. As DNA, the CDR3 is TGTGCCAGCAGCGCGGGTGGGGTAATGTCCTACAATGAGCAGTTCTTC. Encoded protein: CASSAGGVMSYNEQFF.